The 31 T cell receptor beta chains below come from one sample, sequenced in a study of vaccination effects on CD4 cells after COVID-19. These receptors have no identified antigens. Data came from immunoSEQ multiplex PCR; TCRdb stores just in-frame clones and leaves some out. The data contain roughly 30,000 clones, 55% to 85% of them singletons. Before any sequencing was done, the ViraFEST assay used viral peptide pools to expand antigen-specific CD4+ T cells. Following 10 days of culture, CD4+ T cells were isolated. Vaccinees lacked prior SARS-CoV-2 infection and tested negative for nucleocapsid antibodies. Sequenced here: CD4+ T cells from PBMCs cultured with HCoV-OC43 spike peptides, sampled before COVID-19 vaccination. Documented subset: HCoV-OC43 spike overlapping peptide pool stimulation. The source of these receptors is a human donor who received a COVID-19 vaccine.

Only one count was recorded for this clone. The genes are TRBV2 and TRBJ2-2; D gene ambiguous. From germline, CDR1 is SNHLY and CDR2 FYNNEI. V was clipped by 4 bases and J by 1 base, with 13 bases between them. CDR3 length: 16 residues. This CDR3 reads CASSAGIGLNTGELFF. The CDR3 DNA sequence: TGTGCCAGCAGTGCCGGTATAGGCTTGAACACCGGGGAGCTGTTTTTT. Using reference TRBV2 and TRBJ2-2 for the parts outside the CDR3, the full variable domain is EPEVTQTPSHQVTQMGQEVILRCVPISNHLYFYWYRQILGQKVEFLVSFYNNEISEKSEIFDDQFSVERPDGSNFTLKIRSTKLEDSAMYFCASSAGIGLNTGELFFGEGSRLTVL.

V is TRBV25-1 and J is TRBJ1-1, with 9 bases fitting TRBD1. This CDR3 is 18 amino acids long. Per germline, CDR1 MGHDK and CDR2 SYGVNS. Trimming removed 3 bases from V and 4 bases from J; junction bases left unmatched: 15. CDR3 coding DNA: TGTGCCAGCAGTGAGCTAAACCTAGGACAGGGGCCGAGCACTGAAGCTTTCTTT. Amino acids: CASSELNLGQGPSTEAFF.

This clone occurred a few times. The J gene is TRBJ1-6, the V gene TRBV18, with D uncertain. V lost 3 bases to trimming and J lost 7 bases, with 16 bases between them. Germline values: CDR1 KGHSH, CDR2 LQKENI. This CDR3 has 16 amino acids. In DNA, the CDR3 is TGTGCCAGCTCACCCGGTAGCCGATCGGGGAATTCACCCCTCCACTTT. It specifies CASSPGSRSGNSPLHF.

The chain has TRBV2 and TRBJ2-7, with 9 bases identical to TRBD2. This CDR3 region has 15 residues. Losses at the gene ends were 2 bases for V and 7 bases for J; bases not matched to a gene: 9. The germline V gene has CDR1 SNHLY and CDR2 FYNNEI. The CDR3 DNA reads as TGTGCCAGCAGTGAAAGGGCGGGAGGGCCGTGGGAGCAGTACTTC. It is translated as CASSERAGGPWEQYF.

J is TRBJ2-2 and V is TRBV7-3; D gene ambiguous. The CDR3 runs to 15 residues. Between the trimmed V and J ends, which lost 3 bases and 2 bases, there was a span of 10 bases. The germline CDR1 and CDR2 sequences are SGHTA and FQGTGA. CDR3 DNA sequence: TGTGCCAGCAGCTTCGCTAGTTATAACACCGGGGAGCTGTTTTTT. Translating it yields CASSFASYNTGELFF.

This clone was counted a few times. The gene calls are TRBV6-5 and TRBJ1-6; 7 nucleotides match TRBD1. With 0 bases clipped from V and 8 bases from J, the junction kept 4 bases outside the gene matches. The CDR3 has 15 residues. Germline loops: CDR1 MNHEY, CDR2 SVGAGI. The CDR3 DNA follows: TGTGCCAGCAGTTACTCGGAGGGGGCTTATTCACCCCTCCACTTT. Its protein is CASSYSEGAYSPLHF.

This chain joins TRBV30 and TRBJ2-3; D might be TRBD2 (5 bases). The CDR3 is made up of 11 amino acids. Germline values: CDR1 GTSNPN, CDR2 SVGIG (reference sequence). CDR3 DNA sequence: TGTGGGGTGGGAGCACCAGATACGCAGTATTTT. This encodes CGVGAPDTQYF.

This clone was seen a handful of times. This rearrangement joins TRBV4-3 to TRBJ2-4; TRBD1 is a possible D gene (6 bases). The germline V gene encodes CDR1 LGHNA and CDR2 YSLEER. CDR3 length equals 17 residues. Trimming removed 1 base at V and 3 bases at J, with 16 bases between. CDR3 nucleotides: TGCGCCAGCAGCCAAGCCAAACAGGGATTCGGCAAAAACATTCAGTACTTC. The encoded protein is CASSQAKQGFGKNIQYF.

The CDR3 DNA sequence: TGTGCCAGCAGCCACGGGACTAGCGGGAGTATATACAATGAGCAGTTCTTC. It is translated as CASSHGTSGSIYNEQFF. The chain combines TRBV7-9 with TRBJ2-1; 14 positions agree with TRBD2. V lost 5 bases, J lost 4 bases, and 7 bases stayed unmatched. This CDR3 is built from 17 residues. The germline CDR1 and CDR2 sequences are SEHNR and FQNEAQ (reference sequence).

The rearrangement joins TRBV2 to TRBJ2-3, with D hard to call. The CDR3 length is 12 residues. Germline CDR1 reads SNHLY; CDR2 reads FYNNEI. The V end was cut by 6 bases, the J end by 10 bases, with 14 bases between. CDR3 region: CASSRRAVSQYF. The CDR3 DNA follows: TGTGCCAGCAGCCGCCGCGCGGTATCGCAGTATTTT.

The chain couples TRBV4-3 to TRBJ1-6; TRBD1 matches 8 bases. CDR1 LGHNA and CDR2 YSLEER come from the germline V gene. The CDR3 spans 14 residues. Trimming at V came to 4 bases and at J to 8 bases, leaving 4 bases not matched to a gene. The CDR3: CASSPGQGDSPLHF. CDR3 DNA sequence: TGCGCCAGCAGCCCAGGACAGGGAGATTCACCCCTCCACTTT.

The J gene is TRBJ2-1, the V gene TRBV6-2 or TRBV6-3; 12 nucleotides align to TRBD2. Looked up from germline, CDR1 is MNHEY and CDR2 is SVGEGT. J gave up 4 bases and V 5 bases, and 3 bases lay outside the gene matches. There are 15 residues in the CDR3. The CDR3 DNA is TGTGCCAGCAGTCTTCTAGCGGGGGGGTACAATGAGCAGTTCTTC. Protein product: CASSLLAGGYNEQFF.

The rearrangement joins TRBV5-1 to TRBJ2-7; the match to TRBD2 covers 11 bases. The CDR3 has 17 amino acids. V was clipped by 2 bases and J by 2 bases; unmatched bases: 9. Germline assignment: CDR1 SGHRS and CDR2 YFSETQ. Written as DNA, the CDR3 is TGCGCCAGCAGCTTATCTATAGCGGGAGGGAGAACCTACGAGCAGTACTTC. Translation: CASSLSIAGGRTYEQYF. Full variable domain (missing parts from reference TRBV5-1 and TRBJ2-7): KAGVTQTPRYLIKTRGQQVTLSCSPISGHRSVSWYQQTPGQGLQFLFEYFSETQRNKGNFPGRFSGRQFSNSRSEMNVSTLELGDSALYLCASSLSIAGGRTYEQYFGPGTRLTVT.

The chain uses TRBV29-1 and TRBJ2-5; 7 nucleotides line up with TRBD1. Germline V gene lookup returns CDR1 SQVTM and CDR2 ANQGSEA. The CDR3 has 10 residues. V dropped 6 bases and J dropped 14; count of bases not matched to a gene: 9. The DNA of the CDR3 is TGCAGCGTCCTAGGACAGGAGAAATACTTC. It codes for CSVLGQEKYF.

The chain recombines TRBV29-1 with TRBJ2-1, with 9 bases aligning to TRBD1. V lost 0 bases, J lost 3 bases, and 12 bases stayed unmatched. The germline gives CDR1 SQVTM, CDR2 ANQGSEA. This CDR3 contains 18 residues. CDR3 loop: CSVEDGLRGQGFYNEQFF. The CDR3 region has the DNA TGCAGCGTTGAAGATGGGCTCAGGGGACAGGGATTCTACAATGAGCAGTTCTTC.

With respect to this clone: Other DNA sequences in the sample encode the same CDR3. The chain employs TRBV7-2 and TRBJ1-5; D is uncertain. The CDR3 sequence is 14 residues long. Between the trimmed V and J ends, which lost 0 bases and 0 bases, there was a span of 3 bases. Germline CDR1 reads SGHTA; CDR2 reads FQGNSA. The CDR3 DNA reads TGTGCCAGCAGCTTAGCCAATAGCAATCAGCCCCAGCATTTT. Translated, it gives CASSLANSNQPQHF.

The chain recombines TRBV5-4 with TRBJ2-2, with 8 bases lining up with TRBD1. The CDR3 consists of 17 residues. In germline, CDR1 is SGHNT, CDR2 YYREEE (reference sequence). V was clipped by 4 bases and J by 0 bases; unmatched bases: 8. Here the CDR3 DNA reads TGTGCCAGCAGCCTTCCCCCAGGGGGCCCGAACACCGGGGAGCTGTTTTTT. Encoded protein: CASSLPPGGPNTGELFF.

This chain connects TRBV6-1 to TRBJ2-3; 9 nucleotides align to TRBD2. The CDR3 totals 16 residues. CDR1 and CDR2 (germline): MNHNS, SASEGT. With V trimmed by 2 bases and J by 2 bases, 5 bases remained unmatched. The CDR3 DNA reads TGTGCCAGCAGTGAAATTCTAGCGGGGAACACAGATACGCAGTATTTT. This sequence encodes CASSEILAGNTDTQYF.

The chain combines TRBV7-8 with TRBJ2-7; 11 nucleotides match TRBD2. CDR1 is SGHVS and CDR2 is FQNEAQ in the germline V gene. V shed 0 bases and J 3 bases; nucleotides not matched to a gene: 7. The CDR3 spans 17 residues. The DNA for the CDR3 is TGTGCCAGCAGCTTAGCCCAGGGACTAGCGGCAATCTACGAGCAGTACTTC. Translating gives CASSLAQGLAAIYEQYF.

The chain employs TRBV6-5 and TRBJ1-2; a weak D match, TRBD1 (5 bases). Germline V gives CDR1 MNHEY, CDR2 SVGAGI. The CDR3 length is 15 residues. Deletions cut 5 bases from V and 8 bases from J, with 21 bases between. CDR3 nucleotide sequence: TGTGCCAGCAGTCTCTCCCCCGGGGACGGCCCGGGCTACACCTTC. Its translation: CASSLSPGDGPGYTF.

This chain uses TRBV19 with TRBJ1-2; 7 bases are a match to TRBD1. This CDR3 has 16 residues. V dropped 3 bases and J dropped 4; count of bases not matched to a gene: 11. Per germline, CDR1 LNHDA and CDR2 SQIVND (reference sequence). CDR3 sequence (DNA): TGTGCCAGTAGTATTGCCCTTCCAGGGGGGATCTATGGCTACACCTTC. Protein: CASSIALPGGIYGYTF.

A note on this clone: Other DNA sequences in the sample encode the same CDR3. The V gene is TRBV19, the J gene TRBJ2-3; D perhaps matches TRBD2 (5 bases). This CDR3 is 12 amino acids long. Germline V lookup: CDR1 LNHDA, CDR2 SQIVND (reference sequence). The V end lost 4 bases, the J end lost 3 bases, and 5 bases lay between the germline ends. CDR3: CASSRRTDTQYF. In nucleotides, the CDR3 is TGTGCCAGTAGTAGGAGGACAGATACGCAGTATTTT.

Comment on this clone: Germline is not matched at one junction end, which may reflect a read error. J is TRBJ2-1 and V is TRBV6-2 or TRBV6-3; D is possibly TRBD2 (6 bases). Germline loops: CDR1 MNHEY, CDR2 SVGEGT. This CDR3 comprises 13 residues. As DNA, the CDR3 is TGTGCCAGCAGTTACTCTTCCGGGCTAGGCGGGATCTTC. It codes for CASSYSSGLGGIF.

The gene calls are TRBV5-8 and TRBJ1-1, with D hard to call. Trimming shortened V by 4 bases and J by 11 bases, and 15 bases separated the two germline ends. CDR1 is SGHTS, CDR2 YDEGEE, per germline. The CDR3 has 12 amino acids. Here the CDR3 DNA reads TGTGCCAGCAGCCCGAGGGTACAGTCTGCTTTCTTT. It is translated as CASSPRVQSAFF.

The table lists this clone with a few counts. The chain employs TRBV7-2 and TRBJ1-1; a weak D match, TRBD1 (5 bases). Trimming shortened V by 5 bases and J by 7 bases, and 14 bases separated the two germline ends. Germline V gene data show CDR1 as SGHTA and CDR2 as FQGNSA. The CDR3 is made up of 13 amino acids. CDR3 coding DNA: TGTGCCAGCAGCGGCAGGGCCAATCTTGAAGCTTTCTTT. It specifies CASSGRANLEAFF.

Remarks on this clone: Other nucleotide sequences from this sample produce the same CDR3. The chain combines TRBV5-1 with TRBJ1-1; no definite D call. The V gene lost 0 bases and the J gene lost 0 bases, with 6 bases spanning the gap. The CDR3 extends over 14 amino acids. Germline CDR1 is SGHRS and CDR2 is YFSETQ. The CDR3 DNA is TGCGCCAGCAGCTTGGCAGGAATGAACACTGAAGCTTTCTTT. Its protein product is CASSLAGMNTEAFF.

The chain uses TRBV15 and TRBJ1-1; the match to TRBD1 covers 8 bases. Losses at the gene ends were 1 base for V and 9 bases for J; bases not matched to a gene: 7. The germline gives CDR1 LNHNV, CDR2 YYDKDF (reference sequence). The CDR3 totals 14 residues. CDR3 sequence (DNA): TGTGCCACCAGCAGAGCTGCAGGGGGCGTGAAAGCTTTCTTT. Translated, it gives CATSRAAGGVKAFF.

J is TRBJ1-2 and V is TRBV6-5, with D hard to call. Trimming pared 6 bases from V and 3 bases from J, leaving 14 bases between. From germline, CDR1 is MNHEY and CDR2 SVGAGI. This CDR3 is built from 14 residues. CDR3 protein: CASSKRAGHYGYTF. CDR3 bases: TGTGCCAGCAGCAAGCGGGCTGGGCACTATGGCTACACCTTC.

The gene calls are TRBV30 and TRBJ2-7; weak D call: TRBD2 (5 bases). The V gene lost 8 bases and the J gene lost 2 bases, with 13 bases spanning the gap. From germline, CDR1 is GTSNPN and CDR2 SVGIG (reference sequence). This CDR3 comprises 12 residues. DNA of the CDR3: TGTGCCGCGGGTCGACGGCCCTACGAGCAGTACTTC. As protein: CAAGRRPYEQYF.

In this sample, this clone turned up a few times. The chain links TRBV18 to TRBJ2-7; D remains unclear. Trimming removed 0 bases from V and 3 bases from J, with 6 bases in between. Germline V CDR1 and CDR2: KGHSH, LQKENI. The CDR3 totals 13 residues. This chain's CDR3 is CASSPPAGYEQYF. CDR3 bases: TGTGCCAGCTCACCACCCGCAGGCTACGAGCAGTACTTC.

The chain carries TRBV2 and TRBJ1-2, with D possibly matching TRBD1 (6 bases). Germline V lookup: CDR1 SNHLY, CDR2 FYNNEI. Trimming cost V 7 bases and J 8 bases, with 20 bases left between them. The CDR3 consists of 14 residues. The CDR3 sequence is CASTALEGGRGYTF. The DNA for the CDR3 is TGTGCCAGCACCGCCCTGGAGGGGGGTCGAGGCTACACCTTC.